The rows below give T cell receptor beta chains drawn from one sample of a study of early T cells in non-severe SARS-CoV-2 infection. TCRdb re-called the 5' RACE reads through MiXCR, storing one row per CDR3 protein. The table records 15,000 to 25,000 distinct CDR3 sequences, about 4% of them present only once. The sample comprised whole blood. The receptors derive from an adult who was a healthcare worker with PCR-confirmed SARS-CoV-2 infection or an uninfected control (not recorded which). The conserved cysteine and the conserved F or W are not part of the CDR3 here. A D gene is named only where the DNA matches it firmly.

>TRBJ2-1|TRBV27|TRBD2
ASSPKRGVPSNEQF
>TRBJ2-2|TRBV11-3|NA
ASSLQGPQFTGELF
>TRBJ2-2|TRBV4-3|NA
ASSLGGRGAGELF
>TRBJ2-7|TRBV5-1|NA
ASSPQGGIGEQY
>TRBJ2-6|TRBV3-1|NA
ASSQDASGANVLT
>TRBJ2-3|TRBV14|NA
ASSQAAPGTDTQY
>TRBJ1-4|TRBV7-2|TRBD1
ASSGGAQGAEGTNEKLF
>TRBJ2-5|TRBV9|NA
ASSASSVRETQY
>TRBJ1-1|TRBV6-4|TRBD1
ASSAAGGGEAF
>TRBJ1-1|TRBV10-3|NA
AISESGSGNTEAF
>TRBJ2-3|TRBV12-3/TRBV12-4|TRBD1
ASKIQGEYDPDTQY
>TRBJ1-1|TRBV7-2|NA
ASSLVVNTEAF
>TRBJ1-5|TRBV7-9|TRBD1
ASSRQGKDQPQH
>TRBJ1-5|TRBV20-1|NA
SAKRGQPQH
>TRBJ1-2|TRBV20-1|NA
SARLHSGSYT
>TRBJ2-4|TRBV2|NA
ASSAPGAKNIQY
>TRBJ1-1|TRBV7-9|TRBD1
ASSPEGTANTEAF
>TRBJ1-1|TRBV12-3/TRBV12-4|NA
ASSLRDTNTEAF
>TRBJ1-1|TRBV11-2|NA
ASRITPGWDTEAF
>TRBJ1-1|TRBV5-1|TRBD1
ASSWTGLNTEAF
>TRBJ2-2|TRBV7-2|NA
ASSSRGTGELF
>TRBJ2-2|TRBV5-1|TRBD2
ASSYKPTSGGNTGELF
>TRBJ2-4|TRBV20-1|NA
SAGDPGPFPSIQY
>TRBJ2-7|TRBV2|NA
ASSLYGGTYEQY
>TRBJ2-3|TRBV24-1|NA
ATSDSTDTQY
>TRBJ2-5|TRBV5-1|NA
ASSYGQTQETQY
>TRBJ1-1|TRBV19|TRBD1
ASTTGGVGTEAF
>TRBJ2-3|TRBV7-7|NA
ASSLWGGATDTQY
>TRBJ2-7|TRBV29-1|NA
SVEDQRDEQY
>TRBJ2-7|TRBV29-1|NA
SVEDYGQGSEQY
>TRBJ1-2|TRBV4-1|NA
ASSQERGALGYT